This T cell receptor (beta chain) was captured by sequencing in a study of blood T cell repertoires in COVID-19. The overall study: Whether acute or convalescent, the COVID-19 samples came from the United States, Italy and Spain. PBMCs, B-cell-depleted T cells, or T cells were the source of the cDNA or gDNA that made up the material.

Per the authors' pipeline: Reference gene primer amplification in the assay estimated nucleated cell counts. This table comes from immunoSEQ multiplex PCR, and its TCRdb copy is limited to in-frame clones, with some not included. V and J calls and clone size are as listed in that table; D and trimming were resolved from the DNA. Among under 300,000 clones listed, around four fifths were seen once. What was sequenced was peripheral blood. The receptor was isolated from an older woman with active or convalescent COVID-19.

This CDR3 is CASSEIGRVKTGELFF. CDR3 DNA sequence: TGCGCCAGCAGCGAAATCGGGAGGGTAAAGACCGGGGAGCTGTTTTTT. J is TRBJ2-2 and V is TRBV4-1, with TRBD2 matching over 8 bases. The CDR3 sequence is 16 residues long. Germline V gene data show CDR1 as MGHRA and CDR2 as YSYEKL. V lost 5 bases, J lost 5 bases, and 10 bases stayed unmatched.